These T cell receptor beta chains were read from a single sample in a study of blood T cell repertoires in COVID-19. Some clones are missing from TCRdb's copy, which holds only in-frame ones; the method was immunoSEQ multiplex PCR. Of 100,000 to 150,000 clones in the sample, around 88% were seen once. Sequencing input: peripheral blood. These receptors were obtained from a man in his sixties with COVID-19, enrolled during active disease. Both conserved end residues are part of each CDR3. The D gene is left open where the match is weak. Clone size is stated in some rows and not others, as once, few, many or a class when expanded.

j_gene	len	v_gene	abundance	d_gene	CDR3aa	CDR3nt
TRBJ2-2	12	TRBV29-1	-	-	CSGQENTGELFF	TGCAGCGGACAGGAGAACACCGGGGAGCTGTTTTTT
TRBJ1-2	13	TRBV5-1	-	TRBD1	CASSLGTGFGYTF	TGCGCCAGCAGCTTGGGGACAGGGTTCGGCTACACCTTC
TRBJ2-1	16	TRBV27	-	TRBD2	CASTPRGLAVYNEQFF	TGTGCCAGCACCCCAAGGGGACTAGCGGTCTACAATGAGCAGTTCTTC
TRBJ1-2	13	TRBV27	-	-	CASSLRGIYGYTF	TGTGCCAGCAGTCTCCGGGGGATCTATGGCTACACCTTC
TRBJ1-3	15	TRBV2	-	-	CASRDTGPSGNTIYF	TGTGCCAGCAGGGACACAGGGCCCTCTGGAAACACCATATATTTT
TRBJ1-3	16	TRBV18	-	-	CASSPVAGTGENTIYF	TGTGCCAGCTCACCAGTAGCCGGGACGGGGGAAAACACCATATATTTT
TRBJ1-6	13	TRBV3-1/TRBV3-2	-	-	CASSQESGSPLHF	TGTGCCAGCAGCCAAGAGAGTGGTTCACCCCTCCACTTT
TRBJ2-1	13	TRBV15	-	TRBD2	CATSRDSGNEQFF	TGTGCCACCAGCAGAGATAGCGGGAATGAGCAGTTCTTC
TRBJ1-2	17	TRBV7-9	-	TRBD1	CASSSRDRTGGLWSYTF	TGTGCCAGCAGCTCCCGAGACAGGACAGGGGGGCTATGGAGCTACACCTTC
TRBJ1-4	14	TRBV19	-	-	CAVRGGVNNEKLFF	TGTGCAGTCCGGGGCGGGGTAAATAATGAAAAACTGTTTTTT
TRBJ1-6	14	TRBV19	-	-	CATQTGGRNSPLHF	TGTGCCACCCAAACGGGGGGCCGGAATTCACCCCTCCACTTT
TRBJ1-2	15	TRBV3-1/TRBV3-2	-	-	CASSQISRRAYGYTF	TGTGCCAGCAGCCAAATTAGTAGGCGGGCCTATGGCTACACCTTC
TRBJ2-1	16	TRBV9	-	TRBD1	CASSARGQGAHGEQFF	TGTGCCAGCAGCGCTCGGGGACAGGGGGCCCACGGGGAGCAGTTCTTC
TRBJ1-4	12	TRBV6-5	-	-	CASIGWDEKLFF	TGTGCCAGCATCGGGTGGGATGAAAAACTGTTTTTT
TRBJ1-1	14	TRBV5-1	-	TRBD1	CASSSRDRAYEAFF	TGCGCCAGCAGCTCCCGGGACAGGGCTTATGAAGCTTTCTTT
TRBJ1-2	12	TRBV30	once	-	CASRRFNYGYTF	TGTGCCTCTCGGAGGTTTAACTATGGCTACACCTTC
TRBJ2-5	14	TRBV2	few	-	CASREETFGETQYF	TGTGCCAGCAGGGAGGAGACTTTTGGCGAGACCCAGTACTTC
TRBJ1-1	16	TRBV5-4	once	-	CASSRWDTRVGTEAFF	TGTGCCAGCAGCCGATGGGACACCCGTGTAGGCACTGAAGCTTTCTTT
TRBJ1-6	16	TRBV6-5	-	-	CASSYAGGSVFSPLHF	TGTGCCAGCAGTTACGCCGGAGGGTCTGTTTTTTCCCCCCTCCACTTT
TRBJ1-1	14	TRBV28	-	-	CASSLGHKSTEAFF	TGTGCCAGCAGTTTAGGACACAAAAGCACTGAAGCTTTCTTT
TRBJ2-2	14	TRBV5-1	-	-	CASSLGANTGELFF	TGCGCCAGCAGCTTGGGGGCCAACACCGGGGAGCTGTTTTTT
TRBJ1-3	16	TRBV6-5	-	-	CASSSRETGSGNTIYF	TGTGCCAGCAGTTCTCGAGAAACAGGGTCCGGAAACACCATATATTTT
TRBJ1-2	12	TRBV19	once	-	CASSFTGSGYTF	TGTGCCAGTAGCTTCACAGGGTCCGGCTACACCTTC
TRBJ2-5	13	TRBV12-3/TRBV12-4	once	TRBD2	CASTPGGRETQYF	TGTGCCAGCACGCCGGGGGGGAGGGAGACCCAGTACTTC
TRBJ2-7	15	TRBV28	-	TRBD2	CASSSRTSGGGEQYF	TGTGCCAGCAGTTCTCGGACTAGCGGGGGAGGAGAGCAGTACTTC
TRBJ1-3	15	TRBV18	-	TRBD1	CASSPQGQGRNTIYF	TGTGCCAGCTCACCCCAAGGACAGGGAAGAAACACCATATATTTT
TRBJ2-1	12	TRBV12-5	-	-	CASGLSSDEQFF	TGTGCTAGTGGCCTCTCGTCGGATGAGCAGTTCTTC
TRBJ1-4	14	TRBV7-9	-	TRBD1	CASRHGTVDEKLFF	TGTGCCAGCAGACACGGGACAGTAGATGAAAAACTGTTTTTT
TRBJ2-7	14	TRBV18	-	TRBD1	CASSTGQGIIEQYF	TGTGCCAGCTCAACGGGACAGGGGATTATCGAGCAGTACTTC
TRBJ1-2	16	TRBV5-4	-	-	CASSPVSGSRIYGYTF	TGTGCCAGCAGCCCAGTCTCGGGGAGCAGGATCTATGGCTACACCTTC
TRBJ1-2	16	TRBV5-4	-	-	CASSHVGRGPSYGYTF	TGTGCCAGCAGCCACGTGGGGCGGGGCCCGTCCTATGGCTACACCTTC